This T cell receptor beta chain was found in a study of cytomegalovirus exposure and HLA in healthy donors. Profiling relied on immunoSEQ multiplex PCR, and the TCRdb table lists in-frame clones only, not all of them. This sample has about 70,000 clones, with 94% found just once. Germline lookup yields CDR1 SNHLY and CDR2 FYNNEI. The V end was cut by 6 bases, the J end by 3 bases, with 15 bases between. This CDR3 region has 14 residues. This TCR came from a man aged 18 to 30 in good health and CMV-seropositive. The chain employs TRBV2 and TRBJ2-7; a weak D match, TRBD1 (6 bases). Sequenced material: PBMCs. The CDR3 DNA sequence: TGTGCCAGCAGAACAGGGCAGGCTATCTACGAGCAGTACTTC. This gives the protein CASRTGQAIYEQYF. The variable domain in full, with the rest retrieved from reference TRBV2 and TRBJ2-7, is EPEVTQTPSHQVTQMGQEVILRCVPISNHLYFYWYRQILGQKVEFLVSFYNNEISEKSEIFDDQFSVERPDGSNFTLKIRSTKLEDSAMYFCASRTGQAIYEQYFGPGTRLTVT.